This T cell receptor beta chain is drawn from a study of blood T cell repertoires in COVID-19. Study-level information: Samples of COVID-19 (acute and convalescent) were obtained from the United States, Italy and Spain. Sources were T cells, B-cell-depleted T cells, or PBMCs; the material itself was cDNA or gDNA.

Source study methods: Quantification of nucleated cells was approximated via reference gene primer amplification. TCRdb keeps only in-frame clones here, not all; method: immunoSEQ multiplex PCR. V and J calls and clone size are as listed in that table; D and trimming were resolved from the DNA. In the table there are about 130,000 clones, approximately 86% of which are singletons. Adults between about 18 and 95 years of age took part from about two dozen US areas. This clonotype was sampled from a woman between 45 and 60 years old who had recovered from COVID-19. The sequencing sample was made of PBMCs or T cells enriched from blood (not recorded which).

CDR3 sequence reads: CASSAGQGAGGNTIYF. The CDR3 nucleotides read TGTGCCAGCAGTGCGGGACAGGGGGCAGGTGGAAACACCATATATTTT. The chain is built from TRBV2 and TRBJ1-3, with 12 bases lining up with TRBD1. V lost 4 bases, J lost 3 bases, and 4 bases stayed unmatched. Germline CDR1 and CDR2: SNHLY and FYNNEI. This CDR3 has 16 residues.